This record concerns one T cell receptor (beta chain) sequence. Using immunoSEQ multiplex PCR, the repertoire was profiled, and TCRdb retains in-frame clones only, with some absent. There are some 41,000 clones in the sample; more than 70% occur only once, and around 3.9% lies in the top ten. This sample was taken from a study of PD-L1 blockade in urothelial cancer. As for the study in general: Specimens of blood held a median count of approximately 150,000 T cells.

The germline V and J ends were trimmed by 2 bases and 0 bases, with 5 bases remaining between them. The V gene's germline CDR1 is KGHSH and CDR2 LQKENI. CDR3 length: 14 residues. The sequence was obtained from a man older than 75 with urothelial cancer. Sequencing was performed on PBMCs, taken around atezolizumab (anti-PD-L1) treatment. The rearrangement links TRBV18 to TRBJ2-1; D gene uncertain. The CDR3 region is CASSPTSSYNEQFF. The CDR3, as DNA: TGTGCCAGCTCACCAACGAGCTCCTACAATGAGCAGTTCTTC.